One and the same sample provided the 29 T cell receptor beta chains below, sequenced in a study of cytomegalovirus exposure and HLA in healthy donors. The study ran its PCR with 60 Vbeta and 13 Jbeta primers. Generated by immunoSEQ multiplex PCR, the TCRdb table keeps only in-frame clones and is missing some. The table records about 180,000 clones, over 60% of them present only once. The sample comprised PBMCs. These TCRs come from a man in his forties in good health and CMV-seronegative.

The V and J genes are TRBV6-1 and TRBJ2-5; D unresolved. The J call may be faulty, since TRBJ2-7 better matches the DNA end. The CDR3 is 14 amino acids. Germline CDR1 reads MNHNS; CDR2 reads SASEGT. The chain's CDR3 is CASYLTESSYEQYF. The CDR3 DNA sequence: TGTGCCAGCTACTTAACCGAAAGCTCCTACGAGCAGTACTTC.

The chain has TRBV11-2 and TRBJ1-5; D gene unclear. Trimming removed 3 bases from V and 6 bases from J, with 15 bases in between. The germline V gene has CDR1 SGHAT and CDR2 FQNNGV. The CDR3 runs 15 residues. Written as DNA, the CDR3 is TGTGCCAGCAGCTTTGACACTCTGGCGGGTCAGCCCCAGCATTTT. Protein sequence: CASSFDTLAGQPQHF.

CDR3 loop: CASMGQGGQTQYF. Written as DNA, the CDR3 is TGCGCCAGCATGGGACAGGGGGGTCAGACCCAGTACTTC. The chain recombines TRBV10-2 with TRBJ2-5, with 11 nucleotides matching TRBD1. Germline V gene data show CDR1 as WSHSY and CDR2 as SAAADI. V trimming: 7 bases; J trimming: 6 bases; junction bases outside the gene matches: 4. CDR3 size: 13 residues.

This clone was seen just once. The chain is built from TRBV7-9 and TRBJ2-2; TRBD1 might be the D (6 bases). The CDR3 is made up of 14 amino acids. Germline V CDR1 and CDR2: SEHNR, FQNEAQ (reference sequence). V lost 4 bases, J lost 7 bases, and 13 bases lay in between. The CDR3 protein is CASSSRRQDGELFF. The CDR3 coding sequence is TGTGCCAGCAGCTCCCGTAGACAGGACGGGGAGCTGTTTTTT.

The chain carries TRBV6-1 and TRBJ2-5, with D hard to call. CDR3 length: 12 amino acids. The V gene's germline CDR1 is MNHNS and CDR2 SASEGT. Trimming shortened V by 4 bases and J by 5 bases, and 8 bases separated the two germline ends. The CDR3 sequence: CASSVSRETQYF. Here the CDR3 DNA reads TGTGCCAGCAGTGTTTCGAGGGAGACCCAGTACTTC.

Turning to this clone: Its ends do not fully match the called genes, so a read error is possible. The chain combines TRBV25-1 with TRBJ1-2, with TRBD1 as a possible D gene (6 bases). CDR1 and CDR2 from the germline V gene are MGHDK and SYGVNS. This CDR3 contains 12 residues. The CDR3 DNA is TGTGCCAGCAGCGAATCAGGGGCTGGCTACACCTTC. Its translation: CASSESGAGYTF.

The chain links TRBV7-2 to TRBJ2-1; no clear D gene. V gave up 3 bases and J gave up 6 bases, with 15 bases separating them. Germline V CDR1 and CDR2: SGHTA, FQGNSA. CDR3 size: 15 residues. The CDR3 sequence: CASSFDWSPGNEQFF. The CDR3 nucleotides are TGTGCCAGCAGCTTCGACTGGAGCCCGGGCAATGAGCAGTTCTTC.

This rearrangement joins TRBV7-2 to TRBJ1-1; 7 bases map to TRBD1. CDR1 and CDR2 (germline): SGHTA, FQGNSA. V was pared by 7 bases and J by 11 bases, with 13 bases of the junction left unmatched. The CDR3 is 13 residues long. CDR3: CASTPSGQAAAFF. In DNA, the CDR3 is TGTGCCAGCACCCCCTCTGGACAGGCGGCCGCTTTCTTT.

In this sample, this clone turned up a few times. The chain is built from TRBV12-5 and TRBJ1-5; no definite D call. V dropped 1 base and J dropped 6 bases, with 10 bases sitting between them. Per the germline V gene, CDR1 is LGHNT and CDR2 is FRNRAP. The CDR3 has 14 amino acids. This chain's CDR3 is CASGLAGRGQPQHF. CDR3 nucleotides: TGTGCTAGTGGTTTGGCGGGGAGAGGTCAGCCCCAGCATTTT.

This sequence joins TRBV18 and TRBJ2-1; maybe TRBD1 (6 bases). Germline V gives CDR1 KGHSH, CDR2 LQKENI. CDR3 length equals 16 residues. The V and J ends lost 4 bases and 1 base respectively, with 14 bases between them. CDR3 in DNA: TGTGCCAGCTCACTGGCACAGGGCAGATCCTACAATGAGCAGTTCTTC. Translated, it gives CASSLAQGRSYNEQFF.

The chain employs TRBV7-3 and TRBJ2-1; D perhaps matches TRBD2 (6 bases). Germline loops: CDR1 SGHTA, CDR2 FQGTGA. V was pared by 5 bases and J by 5 bases, with 13 bases between. This CDR3 spans 14 amino acids. The CDR3, as DNA: TGTGCCAGCAGCGGGACTGCTAATGACAATGAGCAGTTCTTC. Protein sequence: CASSGTANDNEQFF.

The genes are TRBV30 and TRBJ1-4; 9 bases fit TRBD1. Germline V gene sequence: CDR1 GTSNPN, CDR2 SVGIG (reference sequence). The V segment lost 1 base and the J segment 5 bases; nucleotides outside the gene matches: 5. This CDR3 is built from 15 residues. The CDR3 spells CAWSDLTGGNEKLFF. CDR3 bases: TGTGCCTGGAGTGACCTGACAGGGGGGAATGAAAAACTGTTTTTT. The full variable domain, its missing parts supplied by reference TRBV30 and TRBJ1-4, is SQTIHQWPATLVQPVGSPLSLECTVEGTSNPNLYWYRQAAGRGLQLLFYSVGIGQISSEVPQNLSASRPQDRQFILSSKKLLLSDSGFYLCAWSDLTGGNEKLFFGSGTQLSVL.

V is TRBV11-2 and J is TRBJ1-1; no firm D call. Per germline, CDR1 SGHAT and CDR2 FQNNGV. This CDR3 spans 11 amino acids. Trimming left V 2 bases short and J 8 bases short, with 6 bases between. CDR3 sequence: CASSLFSEAFF. The CDR3 DNA follows: TGTGCCAGCAGCTTATTCTCCGAAGCTTTCTTT.

This chain joins TRBV7-2 and TRBJ2-6; maybe TRBD1 (5 bases). The germline V gene encodes CDR1 SGHTA and CDR2 FQGNSA. Trimming stripped 3 bases from V and 0 bases from J, with 18 bases between. The CDR3 is made up of 19 amino acids. The CDR3 DNA follows: TGTGCCAGCAGCTTGTACCTCCTGACACAGGTCTCTGGGGCCAACGTCCTGACTTTC. Translation gives CASSLYLLTQVSGANVLTF.

The chain is built from TRBV4-1 and TRBJ2-5; D may be TRBD1 (5 bases). V lost 4 bases and J 0 bases, leaving 18 bases between the germline ends. CDR1 MGHRA and CDR2 YSYEKL come from the germline V gene. This CDR3 is 17 amino acids long. In nucleotides, the CDR3 is TGCGCCAGCAGCCCGCGATGGGGCCCTGCGTACCAAGAGACCCAGTACTTC. The encoded protein is CASSPRWGPAYQETQYF.

The chain couples TRBV2 to TRBJ1-5; the D is unclear. Germline CDR1 SNHLY, CDR2 FYNNEI. This CDR3 region has 15 residues. V lost 0 bases and J lost 7, with 13 bases in between. This CDR3 reads CASSEAGGKGQPQHF. The DNA of the CDR3 is TGTGCCAGCAGTGAAGCAGGAGGGAAGGGCCAGCCCCAGCATTTT.

V and J are TRBV5-4 and TRBJ1-1; D is undetermined. V lost 4 bases and J lost 1, with 8 bases in between. The CDR3 runs 13 residues. Germline CDR1 and CDR2: SGHNT and YYREEE (reference sequence). CDR3 DNA sequence: TGTGCCAGCAGCGTTCAGGAGAACACTGAAGCTTTCTTT. It yields the protein CASSVQENTEAFF.

The chain uses TRBV13 and TRBJ1-1, with 8 nucleotides matching TRBD1. V shed 3 bases and J 5 bases; nucleotides not matched to a gene: 8. This CDR3 has 15 residues. The germline V gene has CDR1 PRHDT and CDR2 FYEKMQ (reference sequence). CDR3 bases: TGTGCCAGCAGCTTCCACCAGGGGGCGGGTACTGAAGCTTTCTTT. It specifies CASSFHQGAGTEAFF.

V is TRBV7-2 and J is TRBJ2-7; 10 nucleotides align to TRBD2. The CDR3 has 16 amino acids. V lost 3 bases, J lost 5 bases, and 10 bases stayed unmatched. CDR1 and CDR2 (germline): SGHTA, FQGNSA. CDR3 residues: CASSFGSGRVQDEQYF. CDR3 coding DNA: TGTGCCAGCAGCTTTGGAAGCGGGAGGGTTCAGGACGAGCAGTACTTC.

The chain joins TRBV10-3 to TRBJ1-1, with 9 nucleotides matching TRBD1. This CDR3 spans 13 amino acids. Losses at the gene ends were 7 bases for V and 11 bases for J; bases not matched to a gene: 11. The germline V gene encodes CDR1 ENHRY and CDR2 SYGVKD. The CDR3 sequence is CAITDRGALRAFF. CDR3 bases: TGTGCCATCACGGACAGGGGTGCCCTTAGGGCTTTCTTT.

This rearrangement joins TRBV6-1 to TRBJ2-7, with 7 positions matching TRBD2. CDR1 and CDR2 (germline): MNHNS, SASEGT. The J segment lost 3 bases and the V segment lost 3 bases, leaving 5 bases of the junction unmatched. This CDR3 has 14 amino acids. The CDR3: CASSESGGIYEQYF. The CDR3 nucleotides read TGTGCCAGCAGTGAGTCCGGGGGGATCTACGAGCAGTACTTC.

This chain uses TRBV7-6 with TRBJ2-5, with a weak D call TRBD1 (6 bases). The V gene lost 5 bases and the J gene lost 7 bases, with 17 bases spanning the gap. This CDR3 has 14 amino acids. CDR1 and CDR2 (germline): SGHVS, FNYEAQ. The CDR3: CASSQITGFGTQYF. Here the CDR3 DNA reads TGTGCCAGCAGCCAAATTACAGGGTTCGGGACCCAGTACTTC.

The chain employs TRBV6-5 and TRBJ2-1; possibly TRBD1 for D (6 bases). This CDR3 has 15 residues. V lost 6 bases to trimming and J lost 2 bases, with 14 bases between them. Germline values: CDR1 MNHEY, CDR2 SVGAGI. The CDR3 loop is CASSRQVLTYNEQFF. The CDR3 DNA reads as TGTGCCAGCAGCCGACAGGTCCTAACCTACAATGAGCAGTTCTTC.

This chain joins TRBV10-3 and TRBJ2-1; TRBD2 agrees at 13 bases. This CDR3 contains 17 residues. V lost 8 bases, J lost 4 bases, and 11 bases stayed unmatched. Germline-derived CDR1 and CDR2 are ENHRY and SYGVKD. The chain's CDR3 is CAIGGRTSGSTYNEQFF. The CDR3 DNA is TGTGCCATCGGCGGGCGGACTAGCGGGAGCACTTACAATGAGCAGTTCTTC.

The genes are TRBV19 and TRBJ2-1; 10 bases line up with TRBD1. The CDR3 is made up of 14 amino acids. Germline-derived CDR1 and CDR2 are LNHDA and SQIVND (reference sequence). The trim removed 8 bases at V and 5 bases at J, leaving 6 bases unmatched. The CDR3 here is CASSDRGQDNEQFF. The CDR3 coding sequence is TGTGCCAGTTCCGACAGGGGGCAGGACAATGAGCAGTTCTTC.

This chain uses TRBV15 with TRBJ2-7, with 8 bases aligning to TRBD1. With V trimmed by 1 base and J by 2 bases, 1 base remained unmatched. Germline CDR1 and CDR2: LNHNV and YYDKDF (reference sequence). CDR3 length equals 14 residues. CDR3 region: CATSRGTGPYEQYF. Written as DNA, the CDR3 is TGTGCCACCAGCAGAGGGACAGGGCCCTACGAGCAGTACTTC.

This clone was found once. The V gene is TRBV11-2, the J gene TRBJ2-1, with D possibly matching TRBD2 (7 bases). Trimming took off 4 bases at V and 2 bases at J, with 15 bases between the two ends. Germline V gives CDR1 SGHAT, CDR2 FQNNGV. The CDR3 is made up of 16 amino acids. This CDR3 reads CASSYDRTRTYNEQFF. The CDR3, as DNA: TGTGCCAGCAGCTACGACAGGACTAGGACCTACAATGAGCAGTTCTTC. The variable domain in full, completed from reference TRBV11-2 and TRBJ2-1, reads EAGVAQSPRYKIIEKRQSVAFWCNPISGHATLYWYQQILGQGPKLLIQFQNNGVVDDSQLPKDRFSAERLKGVDSTLKIQPAKLEDSAVYLCASSYDRTRTYNEQFFGPGTRLTVL.

The V call is TRBV19, the J call TRBJ2-7; D may be TRBD1 (5 bases). The V end lost 6 bases, the J end lost 3 bases, and 15 bases lay between the germline ends. The CDR3 length is 14 residues. Germline V gene lookup returns CDR1 LNHDA and CDR2 SQIVND (reference sequence). CDR3 coding DNA: TGTGCCAGTAGCAGGGCTCTAACTAACTACGAGCAGTACTTC. It yields the protein CASSRALTNYEQYF.

The V call is TRBV5-1, the J call TRBJ2-3, with 8 bases fitting TRBD2. The CDR3 contains 16 residues. With V trimmed by 2 bases and J by 1 base, 6 bases remained unmatched. Germline loops: CDR1 SGHRS, CDR2 YFSETQ. This CDR3 is CASSLPGLGGTDTQYF. CDR3 DNA: TGCGCCAGCAGCTTACCGGGACTAGGGGGCACAGATACGCAGTATTTT.